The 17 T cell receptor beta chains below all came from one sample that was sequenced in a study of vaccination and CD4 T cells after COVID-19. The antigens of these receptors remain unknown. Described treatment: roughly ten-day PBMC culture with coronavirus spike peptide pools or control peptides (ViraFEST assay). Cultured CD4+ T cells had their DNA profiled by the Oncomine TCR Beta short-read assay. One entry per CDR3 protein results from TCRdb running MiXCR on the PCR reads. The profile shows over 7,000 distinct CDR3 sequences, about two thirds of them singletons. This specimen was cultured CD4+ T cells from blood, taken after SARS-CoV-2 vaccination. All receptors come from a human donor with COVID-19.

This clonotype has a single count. DNA of the CDR3: TGTGCCTATAGGGTGGGGCTGAGTGCTTTCTTT. It encodes CAYRVGLSAFF. This sequence joins TRBV30 and TRBJ1-1; D may be TRBD1 (5 bases). Germline assignment: CDR1 GTSNPN and CDR2 SVGIG (reference sequence). The CDR3 is made up of 11 amino acids. The V end lost 7 bases, the J end lost 11 bases, and 17 bases lay between the germline ends.

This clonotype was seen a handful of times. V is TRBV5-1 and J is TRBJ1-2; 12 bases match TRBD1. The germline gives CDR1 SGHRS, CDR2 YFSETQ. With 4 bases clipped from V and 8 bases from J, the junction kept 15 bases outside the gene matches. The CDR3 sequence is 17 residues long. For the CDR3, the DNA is TGCGCCAGCAGCCCCAGGGGACAGGGGGCGCGGGTAGGAGGCTACACCTTC. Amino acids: CASSPRGQGARVGGYTF.

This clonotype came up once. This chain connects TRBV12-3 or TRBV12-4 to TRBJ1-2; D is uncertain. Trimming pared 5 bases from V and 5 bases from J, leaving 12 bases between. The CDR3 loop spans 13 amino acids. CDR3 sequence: CASSATPAYGYTF. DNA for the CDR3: TGTGCCAGCAGTGCCACCCCCGCTTATGGCTACACCTTC.

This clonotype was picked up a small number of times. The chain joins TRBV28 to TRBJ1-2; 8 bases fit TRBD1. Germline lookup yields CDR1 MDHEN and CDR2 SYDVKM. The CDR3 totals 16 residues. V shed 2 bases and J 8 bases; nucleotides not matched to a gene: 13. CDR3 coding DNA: TGTGCCAGCAGTTTAAACGCCAGGGGGCGATCAAGCGGCTACACCTTC. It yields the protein CASSLNARGRSSGYTF.

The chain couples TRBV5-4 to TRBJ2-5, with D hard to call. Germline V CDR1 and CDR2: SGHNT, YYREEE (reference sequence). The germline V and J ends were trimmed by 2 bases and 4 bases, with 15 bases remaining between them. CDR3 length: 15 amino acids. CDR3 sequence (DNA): TGTGCCAGCAGCTTAGATCCCCCCGGGCGAGAGACCCAGTACTTC. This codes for CASSLDPPGRETQYF.

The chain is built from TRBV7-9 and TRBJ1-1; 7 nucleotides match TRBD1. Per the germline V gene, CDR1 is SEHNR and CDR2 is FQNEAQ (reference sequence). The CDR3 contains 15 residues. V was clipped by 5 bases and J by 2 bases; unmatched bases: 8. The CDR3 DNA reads TGTGCCAGCAGCCCTAGGGGAGGGGGCAACACTGAAGCTTTCTTT. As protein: CASSPRGGGNTEAFF. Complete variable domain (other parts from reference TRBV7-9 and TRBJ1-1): DTGVSQNPRHKITKRGQNVTFRCDPISEHNRLYWYRQTLGQGPEFLTYFQNEAQLEKSRLLSDRFSAERPKGSFSTLEIQRTEQGDSAMYLCASSPRGGGNTEAFFGQGTRLTVV.

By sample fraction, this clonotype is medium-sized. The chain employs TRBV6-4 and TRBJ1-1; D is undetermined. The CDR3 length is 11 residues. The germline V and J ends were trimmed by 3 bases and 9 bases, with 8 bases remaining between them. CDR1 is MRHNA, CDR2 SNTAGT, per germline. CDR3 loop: CASSDSFQAFF. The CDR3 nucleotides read TGTGCCAGCAGTGATTCCTTCCAAGCTTTCTTT.

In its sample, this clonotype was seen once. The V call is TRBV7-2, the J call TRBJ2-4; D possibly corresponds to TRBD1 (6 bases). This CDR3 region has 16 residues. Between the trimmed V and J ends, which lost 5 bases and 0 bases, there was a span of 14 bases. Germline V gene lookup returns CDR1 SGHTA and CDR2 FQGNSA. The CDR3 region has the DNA TGTGCCAGCAGCCAAGGACAGAATTTAGCCAAAAACATTCAGTACTTC. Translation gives CASSQGQNLAKNIQYF. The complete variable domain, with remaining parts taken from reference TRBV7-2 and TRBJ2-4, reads GAGVSQSPSNKVTEKGKDVELRCDPISGHTALYWYRQSLGQGLEFLIYFQGNSAPDKSGLPSDRFSAERTGGSVSTLTIQRTQQEDSAVYLCASSQGQNLAKNIQYFGAGTRLSVL.

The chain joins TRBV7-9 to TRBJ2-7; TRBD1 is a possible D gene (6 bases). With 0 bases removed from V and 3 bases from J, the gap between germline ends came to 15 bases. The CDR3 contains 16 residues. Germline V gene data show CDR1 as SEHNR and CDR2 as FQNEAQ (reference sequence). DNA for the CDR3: TGTGCCAGCAGCTTAGCGGGGTACAGGGAAGGCTACGAGCAGTACTTC. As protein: CASSLAGYREGYEQYF.

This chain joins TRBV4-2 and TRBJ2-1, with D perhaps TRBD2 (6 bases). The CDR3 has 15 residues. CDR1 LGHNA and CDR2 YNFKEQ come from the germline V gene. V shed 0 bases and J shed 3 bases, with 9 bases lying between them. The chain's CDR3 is CASSQEGGNYNEQFF. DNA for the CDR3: TGTGCCAGCAGCCAAGAAGGCGGGAACTACAATGAGCAGTTCTTC.

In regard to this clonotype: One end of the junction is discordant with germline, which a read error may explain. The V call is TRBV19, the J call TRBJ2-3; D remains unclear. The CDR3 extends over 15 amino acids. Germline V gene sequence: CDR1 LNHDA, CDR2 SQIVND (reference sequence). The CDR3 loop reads CANSPNRRSTDTQYF. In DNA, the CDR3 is TGTGCCAATAGTCCAAACCGCCGAAGCACAGATACGCAGTATTTT.

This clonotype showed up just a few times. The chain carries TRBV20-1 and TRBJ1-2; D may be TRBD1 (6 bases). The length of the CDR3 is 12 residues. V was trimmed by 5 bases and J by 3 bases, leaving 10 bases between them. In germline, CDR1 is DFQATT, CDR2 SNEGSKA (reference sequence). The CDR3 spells CSADTGHYGYTF. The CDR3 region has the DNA TGCAGTGCTGATACAGGGCACTATGGCTACACCTTC.

CDR3 DNA sequence: TGTGCCAGCAGTGCCTCAGGCAATGAAAAACTGTTTTTT. It translates to CASSASGNEKLFF. The V and J genes are TRBV6-1 and TRBJ1-4; D is unclear. Germline CDR1 and CDR2: MNHNS and SASEGT. V was shortened by 4 bases and J by 5 bases, with 8 bases between the two germline ends. CDR3 size: 13 residues.

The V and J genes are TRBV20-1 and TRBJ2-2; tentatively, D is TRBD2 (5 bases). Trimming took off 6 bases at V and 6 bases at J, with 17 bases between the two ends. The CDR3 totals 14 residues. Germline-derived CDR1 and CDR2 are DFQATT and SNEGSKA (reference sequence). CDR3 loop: CSARGGSLAGELFF. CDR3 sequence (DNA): TGCAGTGCCCGTGGAGGATCTTTGGCCGGGGAGCTGTTTTTT.

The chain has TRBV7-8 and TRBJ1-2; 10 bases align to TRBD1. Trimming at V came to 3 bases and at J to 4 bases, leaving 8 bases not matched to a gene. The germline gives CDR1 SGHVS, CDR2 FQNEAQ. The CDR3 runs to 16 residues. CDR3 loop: CASSFEDRGPLYGYTF. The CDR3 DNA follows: TGTGCCAGCAGCTTTGAAGACAGGGGGCCTCTCTATGGCTACACCTTC. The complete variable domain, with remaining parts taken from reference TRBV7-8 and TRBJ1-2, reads GAGVSQSPRYKVAKRGQDVALRCDPISGHVSLFWYQQALGQGPEFLTYFQNEAQLDKSGLPSDRFFAERPEGSVSTLKIQRTQQEDSAVYLCASSFEDRGPLYGYTFGSGTRLTVV.

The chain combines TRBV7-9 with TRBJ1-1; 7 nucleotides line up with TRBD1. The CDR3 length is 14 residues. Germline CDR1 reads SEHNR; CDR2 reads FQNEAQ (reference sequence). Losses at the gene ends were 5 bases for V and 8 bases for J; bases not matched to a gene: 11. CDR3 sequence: CASSPPGQPQEAFF. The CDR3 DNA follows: TGTGCCAGCAGCCCGCCGGGACAGCCGCAAGAAGCTTTCTTT.

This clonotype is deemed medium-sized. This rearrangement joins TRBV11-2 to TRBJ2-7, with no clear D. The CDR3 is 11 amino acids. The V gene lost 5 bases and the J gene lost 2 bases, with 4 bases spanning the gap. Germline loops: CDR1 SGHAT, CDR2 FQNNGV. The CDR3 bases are TGTGCCAGCAGCAATACCTACGAGCAGTACTTC. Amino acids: CASSNTYEQYF.